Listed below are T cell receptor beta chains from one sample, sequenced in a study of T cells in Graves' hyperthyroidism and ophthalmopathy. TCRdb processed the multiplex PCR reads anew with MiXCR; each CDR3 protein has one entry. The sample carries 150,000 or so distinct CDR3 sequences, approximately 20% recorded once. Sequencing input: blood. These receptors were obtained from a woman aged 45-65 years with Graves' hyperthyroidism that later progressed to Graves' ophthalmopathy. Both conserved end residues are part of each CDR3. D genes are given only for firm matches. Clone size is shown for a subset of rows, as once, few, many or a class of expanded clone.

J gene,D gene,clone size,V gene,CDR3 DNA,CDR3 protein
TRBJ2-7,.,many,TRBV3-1,TGTGCCAGCAGCCAAGAAGCGGTTACCTACGAGCAGTACTTC,CASSQEAVTYEQYF
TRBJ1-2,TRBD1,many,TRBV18,TGTGCCAGCTCACTCAACAGGGGAAACTATGGCTACACCTTC,CASSLNRGNYGYTF
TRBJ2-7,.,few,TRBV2,TGTGCCAGCAGTGGCGCCCACGAGCAGTACTTC,CASSGAHEQYF
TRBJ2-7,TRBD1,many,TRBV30,TGTGCCTGGAGTCCCGGGACAGGGGACTACGAGCAGTACTTC,CAWSPGTGDYEQYF
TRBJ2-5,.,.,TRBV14,TGTGCCAGCAGCCGCGTAGGGTTCAGACCTGGGGAGACCCAGTACTTC,CASSRVGFRPGETQYF
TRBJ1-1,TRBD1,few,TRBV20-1,TGCAGTGCTAGACGAACAGGGGCCCTTCAGAACACTGAAGCTTTCTTT,CSARRTGALQNTEAFF
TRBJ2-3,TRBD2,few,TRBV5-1,TGCGCCAGCAGCCTCACCGGGACTAGTCCAGATACGCAGTATTTT,CASSLTGTSPDTQYF
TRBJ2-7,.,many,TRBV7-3,TGTGCCAGCAGCTTATCTATGGGCTCGTCCTACGAGCAGTACTTC,CASSLSMGSSYEQYF
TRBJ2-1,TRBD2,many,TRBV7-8,TGTGCCAGCAGCTCCTCTAGCGGCAGCTCCTACAATGAGCAGTTCTTC,CASSSSSGSSYNEQFF
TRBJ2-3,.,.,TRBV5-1,TGCGCCAGCAGCTTGGCCAATACGCAGTATTTT,CASSLANTQYF
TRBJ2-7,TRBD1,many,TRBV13,TGTGCCAGCAGCTTAGGGGACCAAGACAGGGCCTACGAGCAGTACTTC,CASSLGDQDRAYEQYF
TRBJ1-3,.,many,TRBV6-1,TGTGCCAGCAGCCTCGCCCGAATTGGAAACACCATATATTTT,CASSLARIGNTIYF
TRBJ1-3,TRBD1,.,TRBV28,TGTGCCAGCAGGGAACAGGGGTCGTCAAACACCATATATTTT,CASREQGSSNTIYF
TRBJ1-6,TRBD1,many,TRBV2,TGTGCCAGCAGAAAAGGACAGGGGGAAGGATCACCCCTCCACTTT,CASRKGQGEGSPLHF
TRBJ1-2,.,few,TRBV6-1,TGTGCCAGCGGACAACCTTGGGGTGATGGCTACACCTTC,CASGQPWGDGYTF
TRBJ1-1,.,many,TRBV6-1,TGTGCCAGCAGTGAAGTAGGGAGACAGATTGAAGCTTTCTTT,CASSEVGRQIEAFF
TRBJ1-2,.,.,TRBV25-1,TGTGCCAGCAGGGAGGCCGGGGACAACTATGGCTACACCTTC,CASREAGDNYGYTF
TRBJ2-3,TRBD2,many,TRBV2,TGTGCCAGCACCCCCCGGGCGGGAGGCCCAGATACGCAGTATTTT,CASTPRAGGPDTQYF
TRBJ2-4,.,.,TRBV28,TGTGCCAGACAAAGGAGGCGGAGAGCCAAAAACATTCAGTACTTC,CARQRRRRAKNIQYF
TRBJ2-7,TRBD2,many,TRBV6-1,TGTGCCAGCAGTTTCAATAGCGGGAGTCTACACGAGCAGTACTTC,CASSFNSGSLHEQYF
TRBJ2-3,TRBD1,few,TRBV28,TGTGCCAGCAGCCGACGAAAGGGACAGGGTAGGGCCAGCACAGATACGCAGTATTTT,CASSRRKGQGRASTDTQYF
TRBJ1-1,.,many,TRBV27,TGTGCCAGCCAGACCGGGAACACTGAAGCTTTCTTT,CASQTGNTEAFF
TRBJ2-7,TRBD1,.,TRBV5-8,TGTGCCAGCAGTTCCACAGGGGGTGTAGATATCCACGAGCAGTACTTC,CASSSTGGVDIHEQYF
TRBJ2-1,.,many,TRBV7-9,TGTGCCAGCAGCTTAGCGGCCGCGAGTGAGCAGTTCTTC,CASSLAAASEQFF
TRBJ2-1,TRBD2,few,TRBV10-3,TGTGCCATCCGCGATGGGACTAGCGCCTACAATGAGCAGTTCTTC,CAIRDGTSAYNEQFF
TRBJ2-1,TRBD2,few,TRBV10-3,TGTGCCATCAGTGGCCGGGTGGGACTAGCGACCAATGAGCAGTTCTTC,CAISGRVGLATNEQFF
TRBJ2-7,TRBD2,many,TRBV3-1,TGTGCCAGCAGCAGAGGTGGGCTAGCGGGTAACGAGCAGTACTTC,CASSRGGLAGNEQYF
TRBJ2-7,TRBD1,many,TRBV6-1,TGTGCCAGCAGATCCCGGGACAGGGGGCACGAGCAGTACTTC,CASRSRDRGHEQYF
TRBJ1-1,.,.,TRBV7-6,TGTGCCAGCAGCTTACAGGGGACGCACACTGAAGCTTTCTTT,CASSLQGTHTEAFF
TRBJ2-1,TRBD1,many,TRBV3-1,TGTGCCAGCAGCCCCGGACAGGGTTCCTACAATGAGCAGTTCTTC,CASSPGQGSYNEQFF
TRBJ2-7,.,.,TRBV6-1,TGTGCCAGCAGTGAGGGCTACGAGCAGTACTTC,CASSEGYEQYF
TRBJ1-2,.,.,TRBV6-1,TGTGCCAGCAGACCAGGGGCACGAGCTAACTATGGCTACACCTTC,CASRPGARANYGYTF
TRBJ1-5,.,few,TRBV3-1,TGTGCCAGCAGCCCTGGACAGACCAATCAGCCCCAGCATTTT,CASSPGQTNQPQHF
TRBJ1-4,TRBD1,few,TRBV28,TGTGCCAGCAGCCGACAGGGTGGTGCTGAAAAACTGTTTTTT,CASSRQGGAEKLFF
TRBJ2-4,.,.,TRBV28,TGTGCCAGCAGTTTATTGGGGGACATTCAGTACTTC,CASSLLGDIQYF
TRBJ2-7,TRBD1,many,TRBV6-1,TGTGCCAGCAGGGCCCTGGACAGGGCCCCAAGCTACGAGCAGTACTTC,CASRALDRAPSYEQYF
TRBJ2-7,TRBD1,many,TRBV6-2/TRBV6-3,TGTGCCAGCAGCTTTAGTCGTTCCGGGACAGGGTCAAACGAGCAGTACTTC,CASSFSRSGTGSNEQYF
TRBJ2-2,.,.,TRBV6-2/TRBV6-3,TGTGCCAGCAGTTTATTCGAACACGGGGAGCTGTTTTTC,CASSLFEHGELFF
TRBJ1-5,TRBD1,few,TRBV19,TGTGCCAGTACCTCGGGACAGGGAATGTCGAGCAATCAGCCCCAGCATTTT,CASTSGQGMSSNQPQHF